Given below is one TCR beta chain in context. V was clipped by 2 bases and J by 4 bases, with 5 bases between them. This CDR3 has 12 amino acids. Germline values: CDR1 SGHDT, CDR2 YYEEEE. The data stem from a study of shared clonotypes between healthy human individuals. An assay was performed, and its level was deep. Each replicate PCR on the sorted subsets used approximately 200 ng DNA (around 30,000 T cell genomes). TCRdb keeps only in-frame clones here, not all; method: immunoSEQ multiplex PCR. The sample includes about 1 million clones, about 76% of them seen just once. Sequencing was carried out using memory CD4+ T cells sorted from blood. Noted subset: CD45RA-negative fraction. The chain combines TRBV5-6 with TRBJ2-3; D call uncertain. The TCR comes from a young man in good health. The CDR3 region is CASSFLADTQYF. The CDR3 coding sequence is TGTGCCAGCAGCTTTTTAGCAGATACGCAGTATTTT.